The 20 T cell receptor beta chains in this list originate from one sample, sequenced in a study of blood T cell repertoires in COVID-19. TCRdb's table, derived via immunoSEQ multiplex PCR, lists solely in-frame clones and lacks some. The table records hundreds of thousands of clones, more than 85% of them present only once. The sample comprised peripheral blood. The origin of the receptors is a man in his 70s with acute or convalescent COVID-19.

The chain couples TRBV30 to TRBJ2-2, with 9 nucleotides matching TRBD1. CDR3 length: 15 amino acids. The germline gives CDR1 GTSNPN, CDR2 SVGIG (reference sequence). V shed 4 bases, J shed 3 bases, and the junction held 6 bases outside the gene matches. The CDR3 DNA reads TGTGCCTGGAAGTACCGGGACAGGGACACCGGGGAGCTGTTTTTT. Amino acids: CAWKYRDRDTGELFF.

The chain is built from TRBV18 and TRBJ2-2; D perhaps matches TRBD2 (5 bases). Germline values: CDR1 KGHSH, CDR2 LQKENI. Trimming left V 0 bases short and J 2 bases short, with 10 bases between. The CDR3 runs 16 residues. The CDR3 DNA reads as TGTGCCAGCTCACCACCCATAGGGAGCAACACCGGGGAGCTGTTTTTT. This codes for CASSPPIGSNTGELFF. Full variable domain (remainder filled in from reference TRBV18 and TRBJ2-2): NAGVMQNPRHLVRRRGQEARLRCSPMKGHSHVYWYRQLPEEGLKFMVYLQKENIIDESGMPKERFSAEFPKEGPSILRIQQVVRGDSAAYFCASSPPIGSNTGELFFGEGSRLTVL.

This rearrangement joins TRBV4-2 to TRBJ2-5; possible D gene TRBD1, 7 bases. Germline loops: CDR1 LGHNA, CDR2 YNFKEQ. Deletions cut 5 bases from V and 1 base from J, with 17 bases between. The CDR3 is 16 amino acids. As DNA, the CDR3 is TGTGCCAGCAGCTCACAGGGGAGGCTTGCCCAAGAGACCCAGTACTTC. This codes for CASSSQGRLAQETQYF.

This chain links TRBV2 with TRBJ1-6; D ambiguous. Trimming cost V 2 bases and J 13 bases, with 9 bases left between them. The CDR3 totals 12 residues. The germline CDR1 and CDR2 sequences are SNHLY and FYNNEI. The CDR3 is CASSESVIPLHF. The CDR3 coding sequence is TGTGCCAGCAGTGAATCGGTAATCCCCCTCCACTTT.

The rearrangement joins TRBV6-2 or TRBV6-3 to TRBJ2-7, with 11 bases aligning to TRBD2. J lost 2 bases, V lost 5 bases, and 5 bases had no gene match. CDR1 is MNHEY, CDR2 SVGEGT, per germline. CDR3 length: 15 amino acids. In DNA form, the CDR3 reads TGTGCCAGCAGTGCGGGACTAGCGGCAACCTACGAGCAGTACTTC. Amino acid sequence: CASSAGLAATYEQYF.

This clone was found many times. The chain couples TRBV6-1 to TRBJ1-3; 7 bases align to TRBD1. The CDR3 runs 15 residues. The germline gives CDR1 MNHNS, CDR2 SASEGT. Trimming at V came to 1 base and at J to 7 bases, leaving 7 bases not matched to a gene. This CDR3 is CASSEGPGGWNTIYF. CDR3 nucleotides: TGTGCCAGCAGTGAAGGTCCAGGGGGATGGAACACCATATATTTT.

The CDR3 nucleotides are TGTGCCAGTAGATTGGACAACTATAGCAATCAGCCCCAGCATTTT. As protein: CASRLDNYSNQPQHF. This chain uses TRBV19 with TRBJ1-5, with D tentatively TRBD1 (5 bases). Looked up from germline, CDR1 is LNHDA and CDR2 is SQIVND (reference sequence). This CDR3 is built from 15 residues. Between the trimmed V and J ends, which lost 6 bases and 0 bases, there was a span of 12 bases.

This clone was detected once. This chain joins TRBV30 and TRBJ1-5; the D is unclear. In germline, CDR1 is GTSNPN, CDR2 SVGIG (reference sequence). CDR3 length: 14 residues. Trimming cost V 0 bases and J 6 bases, with 12 bases left between them. DNA of the CDR3: TGTGCCTGGAGTGTACGGGGAGGCGGTCAGCCCCAGCATTTT. Translation gives CAWSVRGGGQPQHF.

The chain joins TRBV19 to TRBJ2-6, with D perhaps matching TRBD2 (5 bases). CDR3 length: 15 amino acids. Germline CDR1 and CDR2: LNHDA and SQIVND (reference sequence). V was cut by 2 bases and J by 3 bases, with 8 bases left in between. The CDR3 coding sequence is TGTGCCAGTAGTATAACCGGGGTTGGGGCCAACGTCCTGACTTTC. It specifies CASSITGVGANVLTF.

The J gene is TRBJ2-1, the V gene TRBV12-3 or TRBV12-4; tentatively, D is TRBD1 (6 bases). V dropped 5 bases and J dropped 9 bases, with 14 bases sitting between them. This CDR3 region has 13 residues. The CDR3 here is CASSQQGLTEQFF. CDR3 bases: TGTGCCAGCAGTCAACAGGGTTTAACTGAGCAGTTCTTC.

CDR3 sequence (DNA): TGTGCCAGCAGCTTGAAGGGAGGCACTGAAGCTTTCTTT. This translates into CASSLKGGTEAFF. This sequence joins TRBV5-6 and TRBJ1-1, with D unclear. The CDR3 is 13 amino acids. CDR1 and CDR2 (germline): SGHDT, YYEEEE. Trimming pared 1 base from V and 4 bases from J, leaving 8 bases between.

The V gene is TRBV5-6, the J gene TRBJ2-1; D is possibly TRBD2 (5 bases). The CDR3 has 14 amino acids. Germline lookup yields CDR1 SGHDT and CDR2 YYEEEE. Trimming stripped 1 base from V and 7 bases from J, with 12 bases between. For the CDR3, the DNA is TGTGCCAGCAGCTTGATCGGGGAAGGGAATGAGCAGTTCTTC. The encoded protein is CASSLIGEGNEQFF.

The chain joins TRBV18 to TRBJ2-6; 11 nucleotides agree with TRBD1. The V segment lost 1 base and the J segment 0 bases; nucleotides outside the gene matches: 5. This CDR3 is built from 19 residues. The germline CDR1 and CDR2 sequences are KGHSH and LQKENI. The CDR3 region is CASSPRGTGGFSGANVLTF. In DNA, the CDR3 is TGTGCCAGCTCACCACGAGGGACAGGGGGGTTCTCTGGGGCCAACGTCCTGACTTTC.

The rearrangement uses TRBV28 and TRBJ1-3; D perhaps matches TRBD1 (6 bases). Trimming left V 3 bases short and J 3 bases short, with 15 bases between. Germline values: CDR1 MDHEN, CDR2 SYDVKM. The CDR3 length is 16 residues. The CDR3 sequence: CASSFWSRGDGNTIYF. The CDR3 bases are TGTGCCAGCAGTTTTTGGTCCAGGGGAGATGGAAACACCATATATTTT. Using reference TRBV28 and TRBJ1-3 for the parts outside the CDR3, the full variable domain is DVKVTQSSRYLVKRTGEKVFLECVQDMDHENMFWYRQDPGLGLRLIYFSYDVKMKEKGDIPEGYSVSREKKERFSLILESASTNQTSMYLCASSFWSRGDGNTIYFGEGSWLTVV.

This clone came up once. The V and J genes are TRBV27 and TRBJ2-3; 8 positions match TRBD1. The V segment lost 6 bases and the J segment 2 bases; nucleotides outside the gene matches: 13. CDR1 MNHEY and CDR2 SMNVEV come from the germline V gene (reference sequence). The CDR3 sequence is 17 residues long. The CDR3 DNA reads TGTGCCAGCAGCCGAGTCCGGGACAGGCGCTCCACAGATACGCAGTATTTT. It translates to CASSRVRDRRSTDTQYF.

This clone was recorded once. The rearrangement joins TRBV5-1 to TRBJ2-2, with 11 positions matching TRBD1. Germline V gene lookup returns CDR1 SGHRS and CDR2 YFSETQ. The CDR3 has 15 amino acids. V was clipped by 7 bases and J by 7 bases; unmatched bases: 9. CDR3 amino acids: CASQDRGRLNGELFF. The CDR3 bases are TGCGCCAGCCAGGACAGGGGGCGTTTGAACGGGGAGCTGTTTTTT.

The rearrangement uses TRBV18 and TRBJ2-7, with 9 nucleotides matching TRBD2. The CDR3 runs to 15 residues. The germline V gene has CDR1 KGHSH and CDR2 LQKENI. The junction had 10 bases not matched to a gene; V was cut back by 3 bases and J by 7 bases. The CDR3 is CASSPAGGRYGEQYF. DNA of the CDR3: TGTGCCAGCTCACCTGCGGGAGGGCGATATGGGGAGCAGTACTTC.

V usage is TRBV4-2 and J usage is TRBJ2-3; tentative D call: TRBD1 (6 bases). Trimming took off 6 bases at V and 9 bases at J, with 19 bases between the two ends. The CDR3 runs 14 residues. CDR1 is LGHNA and CDR2 is YNFKEQ in the germline V gene. CDR3 DNA: TGTGCCAGCAGGACAGAGCTGCTCCAGGGGACGCAGTATTTT. Translated: CASRTELLQGTQYF.

This chain uses TRBV28 with TRBJ2-1, with D possibly being TRBD1 (5 bases). The germline V gene encodes CDR1 MDHEN and CDR2 SYDVKM. The length of the CDR3 is 11 residues. V was cut by 9 bases and J by 3 bases, with 6 bases left in between. CDR3 loop: CASDSYNEQFF. CDR3 bases: TGTGCCAGTGACAGCTACAATGAGCAGTTCTTC.

The chain uses TRBV3-1 (or the pseudogene TRBV3-2) and TRBJ2-7; no clear D. Trimming took 0 bases from V and 6 from J, leaving 9 bases between them. The CDR3 length is 13 residues. Germline CDR1 reads LGHDT; CDR2 reads YNNKEL (reference sequence). The CDR3 DNA is TGTGCCAGCAGCCAAGATAGAGGCTTCGAGCAGTACTTC. Encoded protein: CASSQDRGFEQYF.